Below are 32 T cell receptor beta chains sequenced from a single sample in a study of T cell changes during pregnancy in multiple sclerosis (dated by TCRdb to 2018 to 2020). Preparation of the library involved the immunoSEQ multiplex PCR assay. TCRdb re-hosts the immuneACCESS table, in-frame sequences only. Its copies lack some clones; in the studies checked, an unresolved V gene accounts for under half of them, and the cause for the rest is not known. This sample comprises about 56,000 clones, roughly nine tenths of them detected only once. The ten biggest clones cover about 0.38% of the sample. The sample was CD4+ T cells from peripheral blood mononuclear cells, taken in the third trimester of pregnancy. Receptors originate from a female donor with multiple sclerosis, enrolled in a pregnancy study.

The chain employs TRBV6-1 and TRBJ1-4; a possible D gene is TRBD1 (6 bases). CDR3 length: 16 amino acids. Germline assignment: CDR1 MNHNS and CDR2 SASEGT. Trimming removed 4 bases from V and 1 base from J, with 13 bases in between. CDR3 amino acids: CASSVGAQRTNEKLFF. The CDR3 nucleotides read TGTGCCAGCAGTGTGGGGGCTCAGAGAACTAATGAAAAACTGTTTTTT.

The rearrangement joins TRBV7-2 to TRBJ2-7, with D possibly matching TRBD1 (6 bases). The CDR3 is made up of 14 amino acids. Germline lookup yields CDR1 SGHTA and CDR2 FQGNSA. V was clipped by 1 base and J by 3 bases, with 10 bases between them. CDR3 DNA sequence: TGTGCCAGCAGCTTAGACGGACAGTACTACGAGCAGTACTTC. Translating it yields CASSLDGQYYEQYF. The full variable domain, rest sourced from reference TRBV7-2 and TRBJ2-7, is GAGVSQSPSNKVTEKGKDVELRCDPISGHTALYWYRQSLGQGLEFLIYFQGNSAPDKSGLPSDRFSAERTGGSVSTLTIQRTQQEDSAVYLCASSLDGQYYEQYFGPGTRLTVT.

Here the CDR3 DNA reads TGCGCCAGCACCCGACAGGGGGCAGGAGATACGCAGTATTTT. Protein sequence: CASTRQGAGDTQYF. V is TRBV5-1 and J is TRBJ2-3, with TRBD1 matching over 10 bases. V shed 6 bases and J 5 bases; nucleotides not matched to a gene: 6. The CDR3 has 14 residues. Germline V gene lookup returns CDR1 SGHRS and CDR2 YFSETQ.

The gene calls are TRBV7-9 and TRBJ1-1, with unresolved D. This CDR3 has 11 residues. Trimming removed 4 bases from V and 8 bases from J, with 8 bases in between. CDR1 is SEHNR and CDR2 is FQNEAQ in the germline V gene (reference sequence). The CDR3 reads CASSSTGEAFF. CDR3 nucleotide sequence: TGTGCCAGCAGCTCCACGGGGGAAGCTTTCTTT. The entire variable domain, with the rest obtained from reference TRBV7-9 and TRBJ1-1, is as follows: DTGVSQNPRHKITKRGQNVTFRCDPISEHNRLYWYRQTLGQGPEFLTYFQNEAQLEKSRLLSDRFSAERPKGSFSTLEIQRTEQGDSAMYLCASSSTGEAFFGQGTRLTVV.

The V gene is TRBV6-5, the J gene TRBJ2-7; 10 nucleotides align to TRBD1. V lost 5 bases to trimming and J lost 4 bases; unmatched junction nucleotides: 8. The germline CDR1 and CDR2 sequences are MNHEY and SVGAGI. This CDR3 has 15 residues. CDR3 nucleotide sequence: TGTGCCAGCAGTCCTCGGACAGGGGGAGGGTACGAGCAGTACTTC. Translated, it gives CASSPRTGGGYEQYF.

This chain links TRBV7-2 with TRBJ1-4, with TRBD1 matching over 10 bases. The CDR3 spans 16 residues. Germline values: CDR1 SGHTA, CDR2 FQGNSA. Germline trimming cut 4 bases from V and 7 bases from J; bases unmatched to any gene: 9. The DNA of the CDR3 is TGTGCCAGCAGCTCAAGACAGGGGGCCCTCGGTGAAAAACTGTTTTTT. This gives the protein CASSSRQGALGEKLFF.

DNA of the CDR3: TGTGCCAGCGAGGTGGCCTCTGGGGCCAACGTCCTGACTTTC. It yields the protein CASEVASGANVLTF. The chain combines TRBV19 with TRBJ2-6; D unclear. The CDR3 length is 14 residues. V was clipped by 9 bases and J by 0 bases, with 9 bases between them. The germline V gene has CDR1 LNHDA and CDR2 SQIVND (reference sequence).

This chain connects TRBV7-2 to TRBJ2-3; D is ambiguous. Trimming stripped 5 bases from V and 0 bases from J, with 12 bases between. The CDR3 sequence is 15 residues long. CDR1 SGHTA and CDR2 FQGNSA come from the germline V gene. CDR3: CASSPTYSSTDTQYF. In DNA form, the CDR3 reads TGTGCCAGCAGCCCGACTTATTCTAGCACAGATACGCAGTATTTT.

The J gene is TRBJ2-7, the V gene TRBV6-6; TRBD2 agrees at 10 bases. Germline V gene lookup returns CDR1 MNHNY and CDR2 SVGAGI (reference sequence). The CDR3 runs 14 residues. Losses at the gene ends were 5 bases for V and 0 bases for J; bases not matched to a gene: 1. The CDR3 sequence is CASSLAGASYEQYF. CDR3 in DNA: TGTGCCAGCAGTCTAGCGGGAGCCTCCTACGAGCAGTACTTC.

This clone was found once. The chain carries TRBV4-1 and TRBJ1-5; D not certain. Germline lookup yields CDR1 MGHRA and CDR2 YSYEKL. The V and J ends lost 1 base and 0 bases respectively, with 16 bases between them. This CDR3 is 18 amino acids long. The CDR3 sequence: CASSQVTPGDYSNQPQHF. In DNA, the CDR3 is TGCGCCAGCAGCCAAGTCACTCCCGGGGATTATAGCAATCAGCCCCAGCATTTT.

This clone was seen a handful of times. The rearrangement uses TRBV9 and TRBJ1-2; 10 bases are a match to TRBD1. Trimming removed 3 bases from V and 12 bases from J; junction bases left unmatched: 5. This CDR3 contains 12 residues. Germline assignment: CDR1 SGDLS and CDR2 YYNGEE. The CDR3 is CASSARQGAHTF. CDR3 DNA sequence: TGTGCCAGCAGCGCACGACAGGGGGCGCACACCTTC.

For the CDR3, the DNA is TGTGCCTGGGAGGGGGGACAGGGGGCAGATACGCAGTATTTT. Residues: CAWEGGQGADTQYF. The chain joins TRBV30 to TRBJ2-3, with 11 bases lining up with TRBD1. The ends lost 5 bases at V and 4 bases at J; junction bases unmatched: 5. Per the germline V gene, CDR1 is GTSNPN and CDR2 is SVGIG (reference sequence). The CDR3 sequence is 14 residues long. Combining the CDR3 with reference TRBV30 and TRBJ2-3 gives the whole variable domain SQTIHQWPATLVQPVGSPLSLECTVEGTSNPNLYWYRQAAGRGLQLLFYSVGIGQISSEVPQNLSASRPQDRQFILSSKKLLLSDSGFYLCAWEGGQGADTQYFGPGTRLTVL.

The CDR3 loop is CASSAEEGNEQFF. The DNA for the CDR3 is TGTGCCAGCTCAGCAGAGGAGGGGAATGAGCAGTTCTTC. V and J are TRBV18 and TRBJ2-1; D might be TRBD2 (6 bases). V lost 5 bases and J 7 bases, leaving 12 bases between the germline ends. There are 13 residues in the CDR3. Germline loops: CDR1 KGHSH, CDR2 LQKENI.

J is TRBJ2-7 and V is TRBV13; 12 nucleotides agree with TRBD2. Germline CDR1 reads PRHDT; CDR2 reads FYEKMQ (reference sequence). This CDR3 has 18 residues. Germline trimming cut 4 bases from V and 4 bases from J; bases unmatched to any gene: 14. The CDR3 DNA reads as TGTGCCAGCAGCTCCGGCCTAGCGGGAGGGCCCTATGCATACGAGCAGTACTTC. Its protein is CASSSGLAGGPYAYEQYF.

This chain joins TRBV30 and TRBJ2-7; D possibly corresponds to TRBD1 (5 bases). CDR3 length: 13 amino acids. Trimming shortened V by 2 bases and J by 3 bases, and 11 bases separated the two germline ends. The germline V gene encodes CDR1 GTSNPN and CDR2 SVGIG (reference sequence). The CDR3 loop reads CAWSPDRYYEQYF. CDR3 bases: TGTGCCTGGAGTCCCGACAGATACTACGAGCAGTACTTC.

The J gene is TRBJ1-2, the V gene TRBV19, with TRBD1 as a possible D gene (5 bases). The V gene lost 4 bases and the J gene lost 7 bases, with 19 bases spanning the gap. This CDR3 contains 15 residues. Looked up from germline, CDR1 is LNHDA and CDR2 is SQIVND (reference sequence). DNA of the CDR3: TGTGCCAGTAGTAACCCCTCCGGGCAGGGCCCTGGCTACACCTTC. It is translated as CASSNPSGQGPGYTF.

The V and J genes are TRBV6-5 and TRBJ1-1; D may be TRBD1 (5 bases). The CDR3 covers 12 residues. Germline V gene lookup returns CDR1 MNHEY and CDR2 SVGAGI. Trimming cost V 8 bases and J 10 bases, with 17 bases left between them. The CDR3 is CASGGRRGGAFF. CDR3 sequence (DNA): TGTGCCAGCGGGGGTAGACGGGGGGGAGCTTTCTTT.

The chain couples TRBV7-8 to TRBJ1-2, with a possible D match to TRBD1 (5 bases). The CDR3 spans 14 residues. Germline CDR1 and CDR2: SGHVS and FQNEAQ. V dropped 5 bases and J dropped 5 bases, with 15 bases sitting between them. The CDR3 DNA reads as TGTGCCAGCAGCACGATGATTGGGGGGTATGGCTACACCTTC. This encodes CASSTMIGGYGYTF. Full variable domain (remainder filled in from reference TRBV7-8 and TRBJ1-2): GAGVSQSPRYKVAKRGQDVALRCDPISGHVSLFWYQQALGQGPEFLTYFQNEAQLDKSGLPSDRFFAERPEGSVSTLKIQRTQQEDSAVYLCASSTMIGGYGYTFGSGTRLTVV.

The genes are TRBV11-1 and TRBJ2-7, with 11 bases matching TRBD2. CDR1 SGHAT and CDR2 FQDESV come from the germline V gene (reference sequence). The CDR3 extends over 16 amino acids. The J segment lost 1 base and the V segment lost 5 bases, leaving 7 bases of the junction unmatched. The CDR3 DNA reads as TGTGCCAGCAGCCACGCCGGGACTAGCGGTTCCTACGAGCAGTACTTC. It yields the protein CASSHAGTSGSYEQYF.

V usage is TRBV19 and J usage is TRBJ2-1, with 8 bases lining up with TRBD2. Germline V gives CDR1 LNHDA, CDR2 SQIVND (reference sequence). CDR3 length: 15 amino acids. With V trimmed by 1 base and J by 3 bases, 2 bases remained unmatched. CDR3 loop: CASSIASGSYNEQFF. CDR3 coding DNA: TGTGCCAGTAGTATAGCCAGCGGGAGCTACAATGAGCAGTTCTTC.

The CDR3 DNA follows: TGTGCCAGCAGCTTAGCCGGGGGTGGCTACGAGCAGTACTTC. It specifies CASSLAGGGYEQYF. V gene TRBV7-8 combines with J gene TRBJ2-7; D may be TRBD2 (6 bases). V dropped 0 bases and J dropped 3 bases, with 9 bases sitting between them. The germline V gene encodes CDR1 SGHVS and CDR2 FQNEAQ. The length of the CDR3 is 14 residues.

The chain recombines TRBV4-1 with TRBJ2-5; D gene ambiguous. CDR3 length: 15 amino acids. V was pared by 4 bases and J by 1 base, with 13 bases between. Germline values: CDR1 MGHRA, CDR2 YSYEKL. For the CDR3, the DNA is TGCGCCAGCAGCCCCGCCCGTGAGGTCCAAGAGACCCAGTACTTC. It yields the protein CASSPAREVQETQYF.

The chain joins TRBV5-6 to TRBJ2-3; D possibly corresponds to TRBD2 (6 bases). Trimming shortened V by 4 bases and J by 1 base, and 16 bases separated the two germline ends. The CDR3 consists of 16 residues. Germline assignment: CDR1 SGHDT and CDR2 YYEEEE. In nucleotides, the CDR3 is TGTGCCAGCAGCGTGACCGGGGGACGGCGCACAGATACGCAGTATTTT. Its translation is CASSVTGGRRTDTQYF.

The V gene is TRBV9, the J gene TRBJ1-2, with TRBD1 matching 7 bases. The germline V gene has CDR1 SGDLS and CDR2 YYNGEE. Germline trimming cut 4 bases from V and 0 bases from J; bases unmatched to any gene: 9. The CDR3 extends over 16 amino acids. The CDR3 region is CASSLGGTVSNYGYTF. Written as DNA, the CDR3 is TGTGCCAGCAGCCTAGGTGGGACAGTCTCTAACTATGGCTACACCTTC.

The chain couples TRBV5-1 to TRBJ1-1; no reliable D call. Germline V gene lookup returns CDR1 SGHRS and CDR2 YFSETQ. Trimming took off 0 bases at V and 0 bases at J, with 12 bases between the two ends. This CDR3 spans 16 amino acids. The CDR3 DNA reads TGCGCCAGCAGCTTGGGAATGAGCAACTTGAACACTGAAGCTTTCTTT. Translating gives CASSLGMSNLNTEAFF. Looking up the rest from reference TRBV5-1 and TRBJ1-1 gives the full variable domain: KAGVTQTPRYLIKTRGQQVTLSCSPISGHRSVSWYQQTPGQGLQFLFEYFSETQRNKGNFPGRFSGRQFSNSRSEMNVSTLELGDSALYLCASSLGMSNLNTEAFFGQGTRLTVV.

This clone appeared a single time. The chain is built from TRBV9 and TRBJ2-6, with 11 bases identical to TRBD2. Unmatched junction bases numbered 6, after V lost 4 bases and J lost 0 bases. Germline V CDR1 and CDR2: SGDLS, YYNGEE. The CDR3 has 18 residues. The CDR3, as DNA: TGTGCCAGCAGCCCGCCTAGCGGGGGGCACTCTGGGGCCAACGTCCTGACTTTC. Its translation is CASSPPSGGHSGANVLTF.

J is TRBJ1-2 and V is TRBV5-5; 9 nucleotides align to TRBD1. There are 16 residues in the CDR3. CDR1 and CDR2 (germline): SGHKS, YYEKEE (reference sequence). V was pared by 1 base and J by 5 bases, with 9 bases of the junction left unmatched. The CDR3 DNA sequence: TGTGCCAGCAGCTTGAGCCTTACAGGGGGCCGATATGGCTACACCTTC. Amino acids: CASSLSLTGGRYGYTF.

This clone was observed once. This chain links TRBV5-1 with TRBJ2-3, with 13 bases matching TRBD2. The CDR3 extends over 16 amino acids. Germline CDR1 SGHRS, CDR2 YFSETQ. V was pared by 5 bases and J by 2 bases, with 5 bases of the junction left unmatched. As DNA, the CDR3 is TGCGCCAGCAGGTTCGGGACTAGCGGGAACACAGATACGCAGTATTTT. It yields the protein CASRFGTSGNTDTQYF.

The chain has TRBV14 and TRBJ1-3; D not certain. The CDR3 consists of 15 residues. Trimming stripped 0 bases from V and 8 bases from J, with 14 bases between. Germline lookup yields CDR1 SGHDN and CDR2 FVKESK. Here the CDR3 reads CASSQDRGLGDTIYF. Written as DNA, the CDR3 is TGTGCCAGCAGCCAAGATAGAGGCCTCGGAGACACCATATATTTT.

In nucleotides, the CDR3 is TGTGCCAGCAGCTTAGACGGGGGGAGTGACGCAGATACGCAGTATTTT. Translated, it gives CASSLDGGSDADTQYF. The chain carries TRBV11-3 and TRBJ2-3; TRBD2 matches at 7 bases. This CDR3 has 16 residues. Germline V gene data show CDR1 as SGHNT and CDR2 as YENEEA. The J segment lost 4 bases and the V segment lost 0 bases, leaving 7 bases of the junction unmatched.

The DNA of the CDR3 is TGTGCCTGGAGTGGACTTGTCCGCATTAATTCACCCCTCCACTTT. This codes for CAWSGLVRINSPLHF. The V gene is TRBV30, the J gene TRBJ1-6; D call uncertain. There are 15 residues in the CDR3. V lost 1 base and J 6 bases, leaving 13 bases between the germline ends. Germline CDR1 is GTSNPN and CDR2 is SVGIG (reference sequence). The full variable domain, in which reference TRBV30 and TRBJ1-6 provide the parts outside the CDR3, is SQTIHQWPATLVQPVGSPLSLECTVEGTSNPNLYWYRQAAGRGLQLLFYSVGIGQISSEVPQNLSASRPQDRQFILSSKKLLLSDSGFYLCAWSGLVRINSPLHFGNGTRLTVT.

V gene TRBV6-5 combines with J gene TRBJ1-3; possible D gene TRBD1, 5 bases. With 8 bases removed from V and 1 base from J, the gap between germline ends came to 12 bases. From germline, CDR1 is MNHEY and CDR2 SVGAGI. The CDR3 runs 14 residues. The DNA of the CDR3 is TGTGCCAGCCACCCGGGGGGTTCTGGAAACACCATATATTTT. Residues: CASHPGGSGNTIYF.